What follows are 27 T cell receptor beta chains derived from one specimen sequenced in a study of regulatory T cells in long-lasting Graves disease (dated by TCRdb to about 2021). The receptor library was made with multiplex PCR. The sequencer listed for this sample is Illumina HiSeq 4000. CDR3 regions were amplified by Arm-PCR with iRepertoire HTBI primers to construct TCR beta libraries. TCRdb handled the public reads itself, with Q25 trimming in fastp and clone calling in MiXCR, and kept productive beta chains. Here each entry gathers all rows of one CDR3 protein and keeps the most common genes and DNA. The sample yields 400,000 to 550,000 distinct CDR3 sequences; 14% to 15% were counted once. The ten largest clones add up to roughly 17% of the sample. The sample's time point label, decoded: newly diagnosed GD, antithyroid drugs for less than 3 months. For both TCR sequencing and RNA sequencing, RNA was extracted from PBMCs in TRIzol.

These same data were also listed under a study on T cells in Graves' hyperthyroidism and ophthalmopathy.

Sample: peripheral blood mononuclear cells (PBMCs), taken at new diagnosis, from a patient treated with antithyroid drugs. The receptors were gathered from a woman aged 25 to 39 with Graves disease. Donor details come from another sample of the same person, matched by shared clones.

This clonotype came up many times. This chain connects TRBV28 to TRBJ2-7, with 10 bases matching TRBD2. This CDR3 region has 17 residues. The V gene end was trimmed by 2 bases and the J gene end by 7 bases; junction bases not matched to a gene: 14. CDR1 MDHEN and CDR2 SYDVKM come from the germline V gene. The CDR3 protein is CASSLTGGSGRAREQYF. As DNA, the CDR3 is TGTGCCAGCAGTTTAACCGGTGGGAGCGGGAGGGCCAGGGAGCAGTACTTC.

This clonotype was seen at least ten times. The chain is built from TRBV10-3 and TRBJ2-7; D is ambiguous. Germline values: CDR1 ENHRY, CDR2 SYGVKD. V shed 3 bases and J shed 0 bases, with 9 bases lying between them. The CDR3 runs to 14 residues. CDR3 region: CAISERGSSYEQYF. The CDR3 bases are TGTGCCATCAGTGAAAGAGGAAGCTCCTACGAGCAGTACTTC.

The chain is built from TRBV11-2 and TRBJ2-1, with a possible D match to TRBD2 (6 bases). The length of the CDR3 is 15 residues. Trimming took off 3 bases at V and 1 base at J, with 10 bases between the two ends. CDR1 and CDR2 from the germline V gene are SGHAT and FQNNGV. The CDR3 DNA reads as TGTGCCAGCAGCTTGGGGACTCCATCCTACAATGAGCAGTTCTTC. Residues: CASSLGTPSYNEQFF.

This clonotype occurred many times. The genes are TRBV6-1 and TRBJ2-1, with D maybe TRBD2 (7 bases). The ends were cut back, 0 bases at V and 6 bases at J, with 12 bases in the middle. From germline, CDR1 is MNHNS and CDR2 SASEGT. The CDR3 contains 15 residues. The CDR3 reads CASSEAGGAPNEQFF. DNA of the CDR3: TGTGCCAGCAGTGAAGCGGGGGGGGCTCCCAATGAGCAGTTCTTC.

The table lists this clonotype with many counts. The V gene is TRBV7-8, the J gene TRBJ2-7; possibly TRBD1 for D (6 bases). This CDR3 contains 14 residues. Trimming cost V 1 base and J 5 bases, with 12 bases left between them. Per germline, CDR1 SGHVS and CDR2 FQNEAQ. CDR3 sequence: CASSLGVRGNEQYF. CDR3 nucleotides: TGTGCCAGCAGCTTAGGGGTCAGGGGAAACGAGCAGTACTTC.

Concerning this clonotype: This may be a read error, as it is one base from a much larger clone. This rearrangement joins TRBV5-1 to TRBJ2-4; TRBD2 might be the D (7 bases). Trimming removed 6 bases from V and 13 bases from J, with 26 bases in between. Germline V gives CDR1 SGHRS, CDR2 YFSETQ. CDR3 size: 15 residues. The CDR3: CASTRGGAGEDEQYF. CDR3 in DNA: TGCGCCAGCACCCGAGGGGGGGCCGGAGAGGATGAGCAGTACTTC.

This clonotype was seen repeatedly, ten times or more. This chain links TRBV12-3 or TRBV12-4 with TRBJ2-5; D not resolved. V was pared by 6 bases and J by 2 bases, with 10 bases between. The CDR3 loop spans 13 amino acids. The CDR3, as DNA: TGTGCCAGCAGCCACCACCTTCAAGAGACCCAGTACTTC. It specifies CASSHHLQETQYF.

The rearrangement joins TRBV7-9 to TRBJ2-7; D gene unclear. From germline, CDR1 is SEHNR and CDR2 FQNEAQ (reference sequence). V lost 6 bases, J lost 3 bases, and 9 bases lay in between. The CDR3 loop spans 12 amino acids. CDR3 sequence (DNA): TGTGCCAGCAGTCGAGTTGTCTACGAGCAGTACTTC. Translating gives CASSRVVYEQYF.

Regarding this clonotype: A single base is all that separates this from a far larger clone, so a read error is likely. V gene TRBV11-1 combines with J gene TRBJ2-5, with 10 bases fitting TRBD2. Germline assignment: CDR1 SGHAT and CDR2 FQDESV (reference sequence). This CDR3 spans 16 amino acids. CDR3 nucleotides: TGTGCCAGCAGCCAAGCGGGAGCGGGAGGGCCAGAGACCCAGCACTTC. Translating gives CASSQAGAGGPETQHF. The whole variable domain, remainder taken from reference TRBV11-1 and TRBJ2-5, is EAEVAQSPRYKITEKSQAVAFWCDPISGHATLYWYRQILGQGPELLVQFQDESVVDDSQLPKDRFSAERLKGVDSTLKIQPAELGDSAMYLCASSQAGAGGPETQHFGPGTRLLVL.

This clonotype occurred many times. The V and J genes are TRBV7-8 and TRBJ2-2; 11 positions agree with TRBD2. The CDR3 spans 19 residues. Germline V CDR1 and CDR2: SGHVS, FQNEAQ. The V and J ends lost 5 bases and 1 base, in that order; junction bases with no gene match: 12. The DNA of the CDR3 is TGTGCCAGCAGCCGACTTAGATCGGGACTAGCGGAGAACACCGGGGAGCTGTTTTTT. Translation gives CASSRLRSGLAENTGELFF. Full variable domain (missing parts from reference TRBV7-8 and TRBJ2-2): GAGVSQSPRYKVAKRGQDVALRCDPISGHVSLFWYQQALGQGPEFLTYFQNEAQLDKSGLPSDRFFAERPEGSVSTLKIQRTQQEDSAVYLCASSRLRSGLAENTGELFFGEGSRLTVL.

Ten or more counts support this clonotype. This CDR3 is CASSEISNQSNQPQHF. In nucleotides, the CDR3 is TGTGCCAGCAGTGAAATTTCTAACCAGAGCAATCAGCCCCAGCATTTT. This sequence joins TRBV6-1 and TRBJ1-5; unclear D gene. CDR1 and CDR2 from the germline V gene are MNHNS and SASEGT. V gave up 2 bases and J gave up 1 base, with 12 bases separating them. CDR3 size: 16 residues.

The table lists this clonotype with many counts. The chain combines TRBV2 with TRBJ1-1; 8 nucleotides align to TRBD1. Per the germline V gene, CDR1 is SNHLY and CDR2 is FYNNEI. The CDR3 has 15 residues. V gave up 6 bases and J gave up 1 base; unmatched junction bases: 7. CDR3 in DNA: TGTGCCAGCAGCCGCTCGGGGACAGGGAACACTGAAGCTTTCTTT. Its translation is CASSRSGTGNTEAFF.

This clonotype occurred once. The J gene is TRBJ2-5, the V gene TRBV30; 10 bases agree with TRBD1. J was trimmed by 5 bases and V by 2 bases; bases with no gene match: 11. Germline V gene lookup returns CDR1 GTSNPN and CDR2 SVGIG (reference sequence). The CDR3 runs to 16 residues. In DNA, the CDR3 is TGTGCCTGGAGTTGGGTCGACGACAGGGGGCTGGAGACCCAGTACTTC. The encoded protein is CAWSWVDDRGLETQYF.

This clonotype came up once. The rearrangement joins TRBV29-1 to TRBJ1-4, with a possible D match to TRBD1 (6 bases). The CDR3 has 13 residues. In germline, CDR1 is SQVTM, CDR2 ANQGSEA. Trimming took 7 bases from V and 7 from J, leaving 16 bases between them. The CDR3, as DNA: TGCAGCGGGGGACACCTACGGGGTGAAAAACTGTTTTTT. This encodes CSGGHLRGEKLFF. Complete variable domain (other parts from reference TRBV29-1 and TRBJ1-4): SAVISQKPSRDICQRGTSLTIQCQVDSQVTMMFWYRQQPGQSLTLIATANQGSEATYESGFVIDKFPISRPNLTFSTLTVSNMSPEDSSIYLCSGGHLRGEKLFFGSGTQLSVL.

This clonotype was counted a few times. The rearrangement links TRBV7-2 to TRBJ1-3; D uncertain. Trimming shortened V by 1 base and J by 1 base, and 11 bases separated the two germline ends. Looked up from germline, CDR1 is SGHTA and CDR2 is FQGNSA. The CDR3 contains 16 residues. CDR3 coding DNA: TGTGCCAGCAGCTTAGAGTTTTTCCCTTCTGGAAACACCATATATTTT. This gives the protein CASSLEFFPSGNTIYF.

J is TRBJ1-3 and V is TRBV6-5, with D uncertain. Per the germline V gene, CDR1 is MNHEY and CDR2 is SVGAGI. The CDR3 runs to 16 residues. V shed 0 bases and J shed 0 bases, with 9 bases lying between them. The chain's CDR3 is CASSYSKRPSGNTIYF. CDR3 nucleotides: TGTGCCAGCAGTTACTCGAAGAGGCCCTCTGGAAACACCATATATTTT.

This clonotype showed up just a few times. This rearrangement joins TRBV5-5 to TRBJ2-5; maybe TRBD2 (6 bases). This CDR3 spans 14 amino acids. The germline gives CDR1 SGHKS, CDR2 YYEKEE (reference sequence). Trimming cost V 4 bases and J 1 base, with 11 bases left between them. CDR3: CASSHPGVQETQYF. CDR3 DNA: TGTGCCAGCAGCCACCCGGGGGTCCAAGAGACCCAGTACTTC.

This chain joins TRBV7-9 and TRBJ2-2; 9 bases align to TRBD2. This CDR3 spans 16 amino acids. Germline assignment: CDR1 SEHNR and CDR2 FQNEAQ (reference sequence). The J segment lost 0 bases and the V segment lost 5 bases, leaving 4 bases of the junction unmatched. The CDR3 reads CASSLLAGPNTGELFF. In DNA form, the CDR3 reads TGTGCCAGCAGCCTCCTAGCGGGGCCGAACACCGGGGAGCTGTTTTTT. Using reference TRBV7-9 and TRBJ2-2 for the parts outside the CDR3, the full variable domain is DTGVSQNPRHKITKRGQNVTFRCDPISEHNRLYWYRQTLGQGPEFLTYFQNEAQLEKSRLLSDRFSAERPKGSFSTLEIQRTEQGDSAMYLCASSLLAGPNTGELFFGEGSRLTVL.

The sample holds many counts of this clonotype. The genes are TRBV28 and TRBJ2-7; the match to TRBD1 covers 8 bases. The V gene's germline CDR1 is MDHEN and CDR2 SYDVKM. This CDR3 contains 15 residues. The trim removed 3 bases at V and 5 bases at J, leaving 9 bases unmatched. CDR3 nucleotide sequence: TGTGCCAGCAGTTTTAAGACAGGGGTCGTTAACGAGCAGTACTTC. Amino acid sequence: CASSFKTGVVNEQYF. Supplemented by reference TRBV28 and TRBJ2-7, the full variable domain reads DVKVTQSSRYLVKRTGEKVFLECVQDMDHENMFWYRQDPGLGLRLIYFSYDVKMKEKGDIPEGYSVSREKKERFSLILESASTNQTSMYLCASSFKTGVVNEQYFGPGTRLTVT.

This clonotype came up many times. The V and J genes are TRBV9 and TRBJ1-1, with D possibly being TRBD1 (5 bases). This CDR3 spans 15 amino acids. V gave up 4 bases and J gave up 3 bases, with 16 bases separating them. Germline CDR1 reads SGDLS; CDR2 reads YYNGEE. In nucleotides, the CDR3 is TGTGCCAGCAGCACCAGGGCCTCCGGAGACACTGAAGCTTTCTTT. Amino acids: CASSTRASGDTEAFF.

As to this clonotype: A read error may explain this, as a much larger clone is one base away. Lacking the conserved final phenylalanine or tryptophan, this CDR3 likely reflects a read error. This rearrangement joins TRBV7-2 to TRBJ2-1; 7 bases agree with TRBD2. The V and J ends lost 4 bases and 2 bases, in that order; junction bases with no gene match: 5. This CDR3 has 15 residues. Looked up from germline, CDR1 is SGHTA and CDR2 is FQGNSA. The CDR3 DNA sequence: TGTGCCAGCAGCTCGGCGGGAGTTACCTACAATGAGCAGTTCTGC. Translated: CASSSAGVTYNEQFC.

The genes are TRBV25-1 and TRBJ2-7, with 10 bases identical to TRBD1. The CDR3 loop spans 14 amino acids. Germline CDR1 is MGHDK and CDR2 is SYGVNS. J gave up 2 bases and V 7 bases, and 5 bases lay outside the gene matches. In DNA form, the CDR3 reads TGTGCCAGCAAAAAGACAGGGGGCCCCTACGAGCAGTACTTC. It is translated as CASKKTGGPYEQYF.

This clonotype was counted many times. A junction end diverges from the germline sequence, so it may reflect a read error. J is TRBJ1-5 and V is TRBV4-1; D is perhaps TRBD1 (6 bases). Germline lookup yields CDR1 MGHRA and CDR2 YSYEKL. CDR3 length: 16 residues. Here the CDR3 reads CASSQEVSGGWQPQHF. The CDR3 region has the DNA TGTGCCAGCAGCCAAGAGGTATCCGGGGGCTGGCAGCCCCAGCATTTT.

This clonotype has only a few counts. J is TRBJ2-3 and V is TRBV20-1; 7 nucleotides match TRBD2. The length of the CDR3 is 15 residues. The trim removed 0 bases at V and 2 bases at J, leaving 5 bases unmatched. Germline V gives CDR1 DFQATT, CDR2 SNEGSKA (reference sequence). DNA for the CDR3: TGCAGTGCTAGAGAGCCTAGCGGACACACAGATACGCAGTATTTT. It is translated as CSAREPSGHTDTQYF.

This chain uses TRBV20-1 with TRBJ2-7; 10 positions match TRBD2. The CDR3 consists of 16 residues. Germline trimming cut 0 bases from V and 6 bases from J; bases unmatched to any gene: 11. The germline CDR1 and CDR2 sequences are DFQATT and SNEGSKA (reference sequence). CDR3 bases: TGCAGTGCTAGAGACCGAGAGGAGCGGGAGGGCCTCGAGCAGTACTTC. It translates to CSARDREEREGLEQYF.

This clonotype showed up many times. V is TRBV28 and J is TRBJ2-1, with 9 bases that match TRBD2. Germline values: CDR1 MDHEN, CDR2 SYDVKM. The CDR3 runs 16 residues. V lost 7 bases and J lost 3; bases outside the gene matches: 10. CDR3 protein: CASTRSGSGHYNEQFF. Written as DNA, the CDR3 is TGTGCCAGCACTCGTAGCGGGAGTGGGCACTACAATGAGCAGTTCTTC.

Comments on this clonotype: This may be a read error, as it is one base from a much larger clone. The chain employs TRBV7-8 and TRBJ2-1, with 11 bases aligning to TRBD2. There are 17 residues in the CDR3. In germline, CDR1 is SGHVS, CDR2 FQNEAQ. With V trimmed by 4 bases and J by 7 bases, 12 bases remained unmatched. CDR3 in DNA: TGTGCCAGCAGCTGGACGAAGACTAGCGGGAATGGAAATGAGCAGTTCTTC. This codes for CASSWTKTSGNGNEQFF.